The TCR beta chain under discussion was sequenced for a study of blood T cell repertoires in COVID-19. Clones were read by immunoSEQ multiplex PCR, and TCRdb kept only the in-frame ones, dropping some. The data hold about 100,000 clones, with around 90% observed a single time. Per germline, CDR1 MNHEY and CDR2 SVGAGI. J lost 7 bases, V lost 5 bases, and 10 bases had no gene match. This CDR3 contains 15 residues. Sequences were obtained from peripheral blood. J is TRBJ2-5 and V is TRBV6-5, with 10 bases matching TRBD2. The source of this sequence is a man aged 45-65 years with acute or convalescent COVID-19. CDR3 in DNA: TGTGCCAGCAGTCGGGTAGCGGGGGGACCGTGGACCCAGTACTTC. It specifies CASSRVAGGPWTQYF.